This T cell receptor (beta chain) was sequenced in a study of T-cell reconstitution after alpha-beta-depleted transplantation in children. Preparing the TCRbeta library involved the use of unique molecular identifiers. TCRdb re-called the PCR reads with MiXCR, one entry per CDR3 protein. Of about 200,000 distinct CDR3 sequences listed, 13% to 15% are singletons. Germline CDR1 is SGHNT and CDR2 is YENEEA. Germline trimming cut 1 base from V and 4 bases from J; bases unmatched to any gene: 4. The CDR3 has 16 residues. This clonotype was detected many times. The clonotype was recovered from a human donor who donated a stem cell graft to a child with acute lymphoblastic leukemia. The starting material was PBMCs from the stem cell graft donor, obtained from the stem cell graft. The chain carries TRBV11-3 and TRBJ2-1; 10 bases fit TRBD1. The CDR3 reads CASSLAGTGVYNEQFF. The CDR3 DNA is TGTGCCAGCAGCTTAGCAGGGACAGGGGTGTACAATGAGCAGTTCTTC.